The 21 T cell receptor beta chains below all came from one sample that was sequenced in a study of T cell responses to AZD1222 COVID-19 vaccine. TCRdb's copy holds only in-frame clones and misses some; the assay was immunoSEQ multiplex PCR. The sample yields approximately 100,000 clones, approximately 87% seen once. The sample was peripheral blood, taken on day 0 of AZD1222 vaccination. All receptors come from an adult in good health.

The chain uses TRBV3-1 (or the pseudogene TRBV3-2) and TRBJ2-2; the D call may be TRBD1 or TRBD2 (5 bases each). The germline CDR1 and CDR2 sequences are LGHDT and YNNKEL (reference sequence). V was clipped by 1 base and J by 7 bases, with 7 bases between them. CDR3 length equals 13 residues. The CDR3 spells CASSQVGVGELFF. DNA for the CDR3: TGTGCCAGCAGCCAAGTGGGGGTCGGGGAGCTGTTTTTT.

The chain uses TRBV10-3 and TRBJ2-7, with 13 bases lining up with TRBD2. J lost 3 bases, V lost 6 bases, and 8 bases had no gene match. The CDR3 contains 16 residues. Looked up from germline, CDR1 is ENHRY and CDR2 is SYGVKD. This CDR3 is CAISPLAGGPGYEQYF. The CDR3 coding sequence is TGTGCCATCAGCCCACTAGCGGGGGGGCCCGGCTACGAGCAGTACTTC.

V usage is TRBV9 and J usage is TRBJ2-7; 7 bases are shared with TRBD1. Germline V CDR1 and CDR2: SGDLS, YYNGEE. The CDR3 loop spans 14 amino acids. V was clipped by 3 bases and J by 4 bases; unmatched bases: 7. As DNA, the CDR3 is TGTGCCAGCAGCGCACAACTACAGGGGTACGAGCAGTACTTC. Amino acid sequence: CASSAQLQGYEQYF.

The rearrangement uses TRBV7-6 and TRBJ2-7, with TRBD1 matching over 10 bases. CDR1 is SGHVS, CDR2 FNYEAQ, per germline. This CDR3 region has 15 residues. The ends lost 5 bases at V and 3 bases at J; junction bases unmatched: 7. The CDR3 here is CASSRDRGSFYEQYF. CDR3 nucleotides: TGTGCCAGCAGCCGGGACAGGGGTTCATTCTACGAGCAGTACTTC. The full variable domain, with the rest looked up from reference TRBV7-6 and TRBJ2-7, is GAGVSQSPRYKVTKRGQDVALRCDPISGHVSLYWYRQALGQGPEFLTYFNYEAQQDKSGLPNDRFSAERPEGSISTLTIQRTEQRDSAMYRCASSRDRGSFYEQYFGPGTRLTVT.

J is TRBJ1-2 and V is TRBV3-1 (or the pseudogene TRBV3-2), with 7 positions matching TRBD1. This CDR3 contains 15 residues. Germline loops: CDR1 LGHDT, CDR2 YNNKEL (reference sequence). The junction had 6 bases not matched to a gene; V was cut back by 0 bases and J by 5 bases. This CDR3 reads CASSQEPTGYYGYTF. The CDR3 DNA reads as TGTGCCAGCAGCCAAGAGCCGACAGGGTATTATGGCTACACCTTC.

This clone has only a few counts. V gene TRBV6-2 or TRBV6-3 combines with J gene TRBJ2-3; weak D call: TRBD2 (7 bases). Germline V gene data show CDR1 as MNHEY and CDR2 as SVGEGT. The V gene lost 2 bases and the J gene lost 6 bases, with 12 bases spanning the gap. The CDR3 runs to 14 residues. In nucleotides, the CDR3 is TGTGCCAGCAGTTACCGGGGGGCCGGGGATACGCAGTATTTT. Its protein is CASSYRGAGDTQYF.

This sequence joins TRBV10-3 and TRBJ2-1; TRBD2 matches 8 bases. V lost 10 bases and J lost 3; bases outside the gene matches: 5. This CDR3 region has 13 residues. Germline CDR1 ENHRY, CDR2 SYGVKD. The CDR3 loop reads CATTSGDYNEQFF. The CDR3 DNA reads TGTGCCACAACTAGCGGAGACTACAATGAGCAGTTCTTC.

V and J are TRBV27 and TRBJ2-7; D is uncertain. Germline V gene data show CDR1 as MNHEY and CDR2 as SMNVEV (reference sequence). V lost 5 bases, J lost 1 base, and 12 bases lay in between. The CDR3 length is 14 residues. The CDR3 nucleotides read TGTGCCAGCAGTCGAGCAGTCAATTCCTACGAGCAGTACTTC. It encodes CASSRAVNSYEQYF.

The V and J genes are TRBV3-1 (or the pseudogene TRBV3-2) and TRBJ2-4; D not resolved. The germline V and J ends were trimmed by 0 bases and 10 bases, with 7 bases remaining between them. Germline V gene sequence: CDR1 LGHDT, CDR2 YNNKEL (reference sequence). The CDR3 has 12 amino acids. This chain's CDR3 is CASSQDLQIQYF. The CDR3, as DNA: TGTGCCAGCAGCCAAGATCTACAGATTCAGTACTTC.

In the case of this clone: In the same sample, other DNA sequences code for this CDR3. The chain has TRBV6-5 and TRBJ2-3; D might be TRBD2 (7 bases). V dropped 7 bases and J dropped 3 bases, with 11 bases sitting between them. Germline V gives CDR1 MNHEY, CDR2 SVGAGI. The length of the CDR3 is 13 residues. This CDR3 is CASTRGGTDTQYF. The CDR3 DNA sequence: TGTGCCAGCACTAGGGGGGGGACAGATACGCAGTATTTT.

The chain links TRBV5-4 to TRBJ1-6; weak D call: TRBD1 (5 bases). V dropped 0 bases and J dropped 10 bases, with 11 bases sitting between them. This CDR3 has 14 residues. Germline CDR1 reads SGHNT; CDR2 reads YYREEE (reference sequence). CDR3 coding DNA: TGTGCCAGCAGCTTGGATCCAGGGAAATCACCCCTCCACTTT. It codes for CASSLDPGKSPLHF.

The V and J genes are TRBV7-9 and TRBJ2-1; D is undetermined. CDR1 and CDR2 from the germline V gene are SEHNR and FQNEAQ (reference sequence). The ends were cut back, 1 base at V and 7 bases at J, with 11 bases in the middle. This CDR3 is built from 14 residues. For the CDR3, the DNA is TGTGCCAGCAGCTTAGTCCCGACTCCTAATGAGCAGTTCTTC. Protein product: CASSLVPTPNEQFF.

V and J are TRBV21-1 and TRBJ2-7; the D call TRBD1 from the table was never checked on the DNA. TRBV21-1 is a recognized pseudogene. CDR3 length equals 14 residues. The CDR3 DNA reads as TGTGCCAGCAGCAAAGAAGCAGGTCCCTACGAGCAGTACTTC. Its translation: CASSKEAGPYEQYF.

The chain links TRBV18 to TRBJ2-7; 8 bases agree with TRBD1. CDR3 length: 15 amino acids. The V segment lost 2 bases and the J segment 6 bases; nucleotides outside the gene matches: 9. CDR1 is KGHSH and CDR2 is LQKENI in the germline V gene. CDR3 protein: CASSPGPGQGGEQYF. CDR3 nucleotides: TGTGCCAGCTCACCAGGGCCCGGACAGGGAGGCGAGCAGTACTTC.

The CDR3 coding sequence is TGCGCCAGCAGCCAAGATTTAGTGCGGGGGGGCTCCACAGATACGCAGTATTTT. It yields the protein CASSQDLVRGGSTDTQYF. The rearrangement uses TRBV4-3 and TRBJ2-3; the match to TRBD2 covers 9 bases. CDR3 length: 18 amino acids. V trimming: 0 bases; J trimming: 2 bases; junction bases outside the gene matches: 9. Germline-derived CDR1 and CDR2 are LGHNA and YSLEER.

The chain combines TRBV2 with TRBJ2-7, with TRBD1 matching 7 bases. The CDR3 has 14 residues. The trim removed 4 bases at V and 0 bases at J, leaving 3 bases unmatched. CDR1 is SNHLY and CDR2 is FYNNEI in the germline V gene. CDR3 amino acids: CASSVGTVSYEQYF. As DNA, the CDR3 is TGTGCCAGCAGTGTTGGGACAGTCTCCTACGAGCAGTACTTC.

This chain connects TRBV6-5 to TRBJ2-2; D unclear. Germline V gene lookup returns CDR1 MNHEY and CDR2 SVGAGI. The CDR3 is made up of 13 amino acids. V shed 6 bases and J shed 4 bases, with 9 bases lying between them. The CDR3 DNA follows: TGTGCCAGCAGCTGGGCCGCCACCGGGGAGCTGTTTTTT. This gives the protein CASSWAATGELFF.

V and J are TRBV6-1 and TRBJ1-6; D uncertain. Trimming took off 2 bases at V and 5 bases at J, with 10 bases between the two ends. This CDR3 is 15 amino acids long. Germline CDR1 is MNHNS and CDR2 is SASEGT. The CDR3 nucleotides are TGTGCCAGCAGTGAACAACAGTCCAATAATTCACCCCTCCACTTT. Its translation: CASSEQQSNNSPLHF.

The rearrangement joins TRBV7-9 to TRBJ2-3; D gene uncertain. Germline-derived CDR1 and CDR2 are SEHNR and FQNEAQ (reference sequence). V was cut by 1 base and J by 4 bases, with 9 bases left in between. The CDR3 contains 14 residues. CDR3 region: CASSLVPSPDTQYF. The CDR3 nucleotides read TGTGCCAGCAGCTTAGTCCCGAGCCCAGATACGCAGTATTTT.

The chain is built from TRBV10-3 and TRBJ2-7; 10 nucleotides agree with TRBD1. Germline values: CDR1 ENHRY, CDR2 SYGVKD. J lost 3 bases, V lost 6 bases, and 2 bases had no gene match. CDR3 length: 13 residues. This chain's CDR3 is CAIRGTGDYEQYF. CDR3 DNA sequence: TGTGCCATCAGGGGGACAGGGGACTACGAGCAGTACTTC.

CDR3 nucleotides: TGTGCCAGCACCAACAGGGTGTTGGGGGAAAAACTGTTTTTT. As protein: CASTNRVLGEKLFF. This chain links TRBV25-1 with TRBJ1-4; D is possibly TRBD1 (6 bases). The V end lost 7 bases, the J end lost 8 bases, and 17 bases lay between the germline ends. The V gene's germline CDR1 is MGHDK and CDR2 SYGVNS. This CDR3 has 14 residues. The variable domain in full, with the rest retrieved from reference TRBV25-1 and TRBJ1-4, is EADIYQTPRYLVIGTGKKITLECSQTMGHDKMYWYQQDPGMELHLIHYSYGVNSTEKGDLSSESTVSRIRTEHFPLTLESARPSHTSQYLCASTNRVLGEKLFFGSGTQLSVL.